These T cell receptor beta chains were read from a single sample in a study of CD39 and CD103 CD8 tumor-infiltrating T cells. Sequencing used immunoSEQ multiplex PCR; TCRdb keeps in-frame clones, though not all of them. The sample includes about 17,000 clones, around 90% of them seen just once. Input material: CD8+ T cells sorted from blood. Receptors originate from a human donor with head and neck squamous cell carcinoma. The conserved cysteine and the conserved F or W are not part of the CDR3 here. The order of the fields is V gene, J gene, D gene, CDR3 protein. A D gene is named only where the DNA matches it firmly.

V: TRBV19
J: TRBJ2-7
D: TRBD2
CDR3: ASSIGRPSGGYEQY

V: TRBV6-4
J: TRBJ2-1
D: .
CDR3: ASSDQAGNEQF

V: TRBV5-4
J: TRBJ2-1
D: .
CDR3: ASSSGEGTYNEQF

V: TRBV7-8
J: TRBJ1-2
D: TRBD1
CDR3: ASSLYGDRLGGYT

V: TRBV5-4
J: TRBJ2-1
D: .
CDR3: ASSLRLVPNEQF

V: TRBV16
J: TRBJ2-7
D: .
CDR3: ASSLGPFYEQY

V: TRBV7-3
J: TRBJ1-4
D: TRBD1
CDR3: ASSLRIGGHRANEKLF

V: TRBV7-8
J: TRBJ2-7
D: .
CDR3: ASSLGVGGRSYEQY

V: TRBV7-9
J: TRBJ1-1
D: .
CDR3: ASSLALPRSSPHTEAF

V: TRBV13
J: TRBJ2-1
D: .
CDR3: ASSPASYNEQF

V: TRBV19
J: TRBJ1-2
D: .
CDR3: ASKPMTGLNYGYT

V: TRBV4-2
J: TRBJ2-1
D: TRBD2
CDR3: ASSQDSGGSYNEQF

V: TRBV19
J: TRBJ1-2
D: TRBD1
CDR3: ATGDRVNGYT

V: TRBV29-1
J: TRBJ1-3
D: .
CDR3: SIQGDEASGNTIY

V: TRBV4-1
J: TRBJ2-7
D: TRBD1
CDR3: ASSLTGGIAEQY

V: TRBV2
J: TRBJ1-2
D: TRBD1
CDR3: ASSERDRGRGYT

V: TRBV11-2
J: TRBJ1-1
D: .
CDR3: ASSLGTSRDTEAF

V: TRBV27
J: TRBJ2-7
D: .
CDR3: ASSLAGRSSYEQY

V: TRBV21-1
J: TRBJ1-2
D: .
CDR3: ASSKTGAGTGYT

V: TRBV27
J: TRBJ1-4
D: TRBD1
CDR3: ASSAGGKLF

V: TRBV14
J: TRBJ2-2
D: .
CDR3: ASSQFKSTGELF

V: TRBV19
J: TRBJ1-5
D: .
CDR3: ASSSWGLTQH

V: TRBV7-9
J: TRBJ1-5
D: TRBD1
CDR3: ASSSGTDYQPQH

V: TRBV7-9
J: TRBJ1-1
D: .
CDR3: ASSLGDEAF

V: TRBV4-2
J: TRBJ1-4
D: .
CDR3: ASSQDRGEGHEKLF

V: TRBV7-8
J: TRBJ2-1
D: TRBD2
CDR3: ASSRRVGSGGANEQF

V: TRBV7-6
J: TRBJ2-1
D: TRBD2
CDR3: ASSWHLAGDTNEQF

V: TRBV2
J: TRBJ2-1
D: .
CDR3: ASSLTAYNEQF

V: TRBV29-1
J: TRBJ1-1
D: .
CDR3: STGGDKEAF

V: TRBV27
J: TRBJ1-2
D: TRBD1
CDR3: ASSPGGQTYGYT

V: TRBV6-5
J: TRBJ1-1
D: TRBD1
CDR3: ASSYERDRGGEAF

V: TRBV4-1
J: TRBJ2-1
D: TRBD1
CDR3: ASSQDPGQGALWPYNEQF

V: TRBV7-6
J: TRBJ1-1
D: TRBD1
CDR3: ASSPTTGANTEAF

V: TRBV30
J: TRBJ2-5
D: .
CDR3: AWSIGAGVETQY

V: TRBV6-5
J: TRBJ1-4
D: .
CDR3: ASSLNAATNEKLF

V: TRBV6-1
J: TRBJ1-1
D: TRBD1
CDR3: ASSVTTRDRVPGAF

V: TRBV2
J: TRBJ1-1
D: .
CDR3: ASRGGGTGTEAF

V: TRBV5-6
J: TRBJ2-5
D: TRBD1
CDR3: ASSLEGTGEETQY

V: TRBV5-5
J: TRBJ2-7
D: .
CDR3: ASSGEWAGTFYEQY